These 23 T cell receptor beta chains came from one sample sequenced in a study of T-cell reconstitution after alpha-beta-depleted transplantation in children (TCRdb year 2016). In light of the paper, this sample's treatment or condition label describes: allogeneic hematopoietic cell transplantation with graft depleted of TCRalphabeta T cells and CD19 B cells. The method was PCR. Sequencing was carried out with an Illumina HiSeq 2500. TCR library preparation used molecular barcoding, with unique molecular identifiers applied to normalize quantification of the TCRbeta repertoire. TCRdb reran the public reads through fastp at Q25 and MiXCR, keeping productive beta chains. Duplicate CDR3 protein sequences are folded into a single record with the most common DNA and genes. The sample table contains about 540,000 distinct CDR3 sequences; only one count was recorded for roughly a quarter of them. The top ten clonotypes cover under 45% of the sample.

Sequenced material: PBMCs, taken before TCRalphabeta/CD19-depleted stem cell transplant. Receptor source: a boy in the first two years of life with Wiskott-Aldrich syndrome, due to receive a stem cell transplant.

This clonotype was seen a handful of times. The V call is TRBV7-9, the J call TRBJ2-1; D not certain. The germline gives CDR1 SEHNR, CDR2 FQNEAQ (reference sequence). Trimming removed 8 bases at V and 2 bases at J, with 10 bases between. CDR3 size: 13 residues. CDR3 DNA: TGTGCCAGCTCGTCGAAAACCTACAATGAGCAGTTCTTC. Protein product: CASSSKTYNEQFF. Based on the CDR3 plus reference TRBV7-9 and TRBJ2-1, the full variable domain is DTGVSQNPRHKITKRGQNVTFRCDPISEHNRLYWYRQTLGQGPEFLTYFQNEAQLEKSRLLSDRFSAERPKGSFSTLEIQRTEQGDSAMYLCASSSKTYNEQFFGPGTRLTVL.

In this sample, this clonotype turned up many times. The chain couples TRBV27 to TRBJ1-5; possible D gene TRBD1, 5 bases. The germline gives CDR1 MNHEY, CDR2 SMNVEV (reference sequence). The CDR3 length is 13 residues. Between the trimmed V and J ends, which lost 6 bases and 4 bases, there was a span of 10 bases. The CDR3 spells CASSLDRNQPQHF. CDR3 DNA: TGTGCCAGCAGCTTAGACAGAAATCAGCCCCAGCATTTT.

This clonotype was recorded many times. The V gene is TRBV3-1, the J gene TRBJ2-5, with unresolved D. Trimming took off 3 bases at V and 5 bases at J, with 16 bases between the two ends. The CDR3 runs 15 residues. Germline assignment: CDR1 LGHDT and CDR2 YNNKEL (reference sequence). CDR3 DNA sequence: TGTGCCAGCAGCCAGCCAGGAAAGGCTCGGGAGACCCAGTACTTC. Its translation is CASSQPGKARETQYF.

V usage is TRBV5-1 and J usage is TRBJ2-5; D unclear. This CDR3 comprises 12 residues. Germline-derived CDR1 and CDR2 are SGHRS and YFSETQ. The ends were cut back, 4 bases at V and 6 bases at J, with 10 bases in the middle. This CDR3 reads CASSEIGQTQYF. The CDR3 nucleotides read TGCGCCAGCAGCGAAATAGGGCAGACCCAGTACTTC.

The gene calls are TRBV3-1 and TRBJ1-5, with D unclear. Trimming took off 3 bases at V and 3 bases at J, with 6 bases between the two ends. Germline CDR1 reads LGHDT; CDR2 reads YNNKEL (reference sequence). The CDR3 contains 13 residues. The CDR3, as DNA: TGTGCCAGCAGCCAGTTCTACAATCAGCCCCAGCATTTT. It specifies CASSQFYNQPQHF.

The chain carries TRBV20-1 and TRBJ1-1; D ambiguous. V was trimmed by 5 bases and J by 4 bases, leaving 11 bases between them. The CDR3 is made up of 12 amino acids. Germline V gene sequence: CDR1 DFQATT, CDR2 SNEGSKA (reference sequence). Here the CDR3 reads CSAWPRFTEAFF. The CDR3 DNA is TGCAGTGCTTGGCCGAGGTTCACTGAAGCTTTCTTT.

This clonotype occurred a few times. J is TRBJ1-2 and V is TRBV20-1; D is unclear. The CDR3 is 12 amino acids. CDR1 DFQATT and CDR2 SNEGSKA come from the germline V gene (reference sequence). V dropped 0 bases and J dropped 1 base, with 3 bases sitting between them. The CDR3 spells CSARDNNYGYTF. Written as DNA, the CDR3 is TGCAGTGCTAGAGACAATAACTATGGCTACACCTTC.

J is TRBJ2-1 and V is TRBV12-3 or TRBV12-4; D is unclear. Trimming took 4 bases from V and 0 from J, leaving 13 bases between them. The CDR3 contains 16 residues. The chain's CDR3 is CASSSPLTSSYNEQFF. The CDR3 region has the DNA TGTGCCAGCAGTTCCCCTCTGACGAGCTCCTACAATGAGCAGTTCTTC.

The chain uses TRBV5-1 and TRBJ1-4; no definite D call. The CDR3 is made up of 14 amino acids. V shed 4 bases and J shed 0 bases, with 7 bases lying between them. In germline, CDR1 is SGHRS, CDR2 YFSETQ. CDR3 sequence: CASSQYATNEKLFF. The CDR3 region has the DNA TGCGCCAGCAGCCAGTATGCAACTAATGAAAAACTGTTTTTT.

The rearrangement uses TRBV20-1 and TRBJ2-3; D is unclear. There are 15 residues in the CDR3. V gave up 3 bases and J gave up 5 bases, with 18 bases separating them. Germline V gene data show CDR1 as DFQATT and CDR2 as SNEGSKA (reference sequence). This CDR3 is CSARSLRKTKDTQYF. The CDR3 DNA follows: TGCAGTGCTAGGTCGTTGCGTAAAACAAAAGATACGCAGTATTTT.

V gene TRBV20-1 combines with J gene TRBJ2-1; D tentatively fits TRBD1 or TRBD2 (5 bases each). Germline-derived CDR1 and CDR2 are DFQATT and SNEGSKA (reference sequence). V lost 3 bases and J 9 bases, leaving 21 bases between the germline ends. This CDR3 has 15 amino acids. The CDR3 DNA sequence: TGCAGTGCTAGGCCCGCTCGGCAGGGAGATAGTGAGCAGTTCTTC. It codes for CSARPARQGDSEQFF.

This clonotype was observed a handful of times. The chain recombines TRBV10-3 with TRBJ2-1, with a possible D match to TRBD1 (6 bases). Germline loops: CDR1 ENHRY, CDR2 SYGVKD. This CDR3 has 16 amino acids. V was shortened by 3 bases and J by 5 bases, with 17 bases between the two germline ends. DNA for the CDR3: TGTGCCATCAGTGATAGGGGGACCCTGTTGAACAATGAGCAGTTCTTC. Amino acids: CAISDRGTLLNNEQFF.

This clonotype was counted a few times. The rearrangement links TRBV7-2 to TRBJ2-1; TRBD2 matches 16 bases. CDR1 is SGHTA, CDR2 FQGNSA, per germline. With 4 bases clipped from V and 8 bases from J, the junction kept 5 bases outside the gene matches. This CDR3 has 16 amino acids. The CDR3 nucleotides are TGTGCCAGCAGCTGGGGACTAGCGGGAGGGGGGTATGAGCAGTTCTTC. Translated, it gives CASSWGLAGGGYEQFF.

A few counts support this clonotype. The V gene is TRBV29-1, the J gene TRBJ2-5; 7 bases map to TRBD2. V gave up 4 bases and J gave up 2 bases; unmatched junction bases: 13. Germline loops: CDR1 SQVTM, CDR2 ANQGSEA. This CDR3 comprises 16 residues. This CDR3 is CSVANTSSGVQETQYF. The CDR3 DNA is TGCAGCGTTGCGAATACCTCCAGCGGGGTACAAGAGACCCAGTACTTC.

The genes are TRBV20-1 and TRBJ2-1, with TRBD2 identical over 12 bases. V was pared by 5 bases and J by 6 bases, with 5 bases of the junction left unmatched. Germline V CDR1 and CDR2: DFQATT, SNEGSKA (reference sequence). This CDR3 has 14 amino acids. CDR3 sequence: CSAGGLAGFNEQFF. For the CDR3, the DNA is TGCAGTGCTGGTGGACTAGCGGGATTCAATGAGCAGTTCTTC.

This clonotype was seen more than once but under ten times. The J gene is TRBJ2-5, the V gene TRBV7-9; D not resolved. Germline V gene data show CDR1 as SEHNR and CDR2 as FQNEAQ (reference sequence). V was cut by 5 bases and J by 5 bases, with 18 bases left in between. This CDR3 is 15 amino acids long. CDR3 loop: CASSKYTLDGETQYF. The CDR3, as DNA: TGTGCCAGCAGCAAATACACCCTGGACGGGGAGACCCAGTACTTC.

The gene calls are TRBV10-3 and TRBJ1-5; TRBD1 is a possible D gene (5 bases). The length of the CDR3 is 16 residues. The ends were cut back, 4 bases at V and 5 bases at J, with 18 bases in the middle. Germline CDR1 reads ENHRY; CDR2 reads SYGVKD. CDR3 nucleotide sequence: TGTGCCATCAGTGCCTCGGGGCCAGGGCCCTATCAGCCCCAGCATTTT. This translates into CAISASGPGPYQPQHF.

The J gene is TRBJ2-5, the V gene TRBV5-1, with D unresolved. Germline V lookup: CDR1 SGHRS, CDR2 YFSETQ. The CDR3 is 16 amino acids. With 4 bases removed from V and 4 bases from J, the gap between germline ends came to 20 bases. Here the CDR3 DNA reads TGCGCCAGCAGCCCCCCCCCAGCAGTTTCTCCAGAGACCCAGTACTTC. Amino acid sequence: CASSPPPAVSPETQYF.

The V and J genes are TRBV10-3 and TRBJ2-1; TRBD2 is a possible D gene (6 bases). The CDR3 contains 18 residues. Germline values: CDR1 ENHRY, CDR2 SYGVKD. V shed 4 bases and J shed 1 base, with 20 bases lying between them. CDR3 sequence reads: CAISGSGRPGESYNEQFF. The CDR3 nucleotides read TGTGCCATCAGTGGTTCAGGACGACCGGGAGAGTCCTACAATGAGCAGTTCTTC.

The CDR3 here is CASSLRTEAFF. The CDR3, as DNA: TGTGCCAGCAGTTTAAGGACTGAAGCTTTCTTT. The chain couples TRBV12-3 or TRBV12-4 to TRBJ1-1; D unresolved. Deletions cut 2 bases from V and 5 bases from J, with 3 bases between. The CDR3 runs to 11 residues.

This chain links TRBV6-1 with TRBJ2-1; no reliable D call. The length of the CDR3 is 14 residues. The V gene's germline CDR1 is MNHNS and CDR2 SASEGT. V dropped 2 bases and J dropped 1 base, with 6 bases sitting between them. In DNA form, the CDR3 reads TGTGCCAGCAGTGAAAGGGCTTCCTACAATGAGCAGTTCTTC. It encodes CASSERASYNEQFF.

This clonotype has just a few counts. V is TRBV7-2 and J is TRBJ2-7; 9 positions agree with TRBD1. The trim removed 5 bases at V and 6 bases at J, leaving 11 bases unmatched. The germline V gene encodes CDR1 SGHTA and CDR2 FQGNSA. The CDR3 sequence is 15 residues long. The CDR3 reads CASSQTGTGLGEQYF. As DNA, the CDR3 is TGTGCCAGCAGCCAAACCGGGACAGGGTTAGGCGAGCAGTACTTC.

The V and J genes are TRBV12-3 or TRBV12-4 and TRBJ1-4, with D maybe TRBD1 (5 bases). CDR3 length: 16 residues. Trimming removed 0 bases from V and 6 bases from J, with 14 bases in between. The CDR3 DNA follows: TGTGCCAGCAGTTTAGCGCTGGGCAGGGAGCATGAAAAACTGTTTTTT. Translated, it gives CASSLALGREHEKLFF.